These T cell receptor beta chains were read from a single sample in a study of brain T cells in children with intractable seizures. TCRdb keeps only in-frame clones here, not all; method: immunoSEQ multiplex PCR. The sample holds 300,000 to 400,000 clones; 93% are singletons and the top ten take 5% to 7%. The sequencing here drew on peripheral blood, taken approximately 5 months after surgery. The origin of the receptors is a boy in the first two years of life with tuberous sclerosis and intractable seizures. Both conserved end residues are part of each CDR3. The D gene is left open where the match is weak. Some rows have no size entry. The others give once, few or many, or a class for an expanded clone.

J gene: TRBJ2-1
D gene: TRBD1
clone size: once
V gene: TRBV18
CDR3 length: 16
CDR3 DNA: TGTGCCAGCTCACCTCGCCCGGGACAGGGAGAAAATGAGCAGTTCTTC
CDR3 protein: CASSPRPGQGENEQFF

J gene: TRBJ1-2
D gene: -
clone size: -
V gene: TRBV9
CDR3 length: 16
CDR3 DNA: TGTGCCAGCAGCGTAGACCCGACAGCCTTCCCCTATGGCTACACCTTC
CDR3 protein: CASSVDPTAFPYGYTF

J gene: TRBJ2-6
D gene: -
clone size: -
V gene: TRBV4-2
CDR3 length: 16
CDR3 DNA: TGTGCCAGCAGCGGGGGACCGAGCGCGGGGGCCAACGTCCTGACTTTC
CDR3 protein: CASSGGPSAGANVLTF

J gene: TRBJ1-6
D gene: -
clone size: -
V gene: TRBV5-4
CDR3 length: 15
CDR3 DNA: TGTGCCAGCAGTGTAGGACAGAAAGATAATTCACCCCTCCACTTT
CDR3 protein: CASSVGQKDNSPLHF

J gene: TRBJ2-5
D gene: -
clone size: -
V gene: TRBV5-4
CDR3 length: 15
CDR3 DNA: TGTGCCAGCAGCTTTGTAGGGGGGCTGGGGGAGACCCAGTACTTC
CDR3 protein: CASSFVGGLGETQYF

J gene: TRBJ2-3
D gene: TRBD2
clone size: -
V gene: TRBV28
CDR3 length: 16
CDR3 DNA: TGTGCCAGCAGTTCCTCAACCCTAGCGGGAGCAGATACGCAGTATTTT
CDR3 protein: CASSSSTLAGADTQYF

J gene: TRBJ1-1
D gene: -
clone size: -
V gene: TRBV19
CDR3 length: 13
CDR3 DNA: TGTGCCAGTAGTATGGGCCCTACCTCAGAAGCTTTCTTT
CDR3 protein: CASSMGPTSEAFF

J gene: TRBJ2-7
D gene: -
clone size: once
V gene: TRBV5-6
CDR3 length: 14
CDR3 DNA: TGTGCCAGCAACCTGGGGGGACCGCTCTACGAGCAGTACTTC
CDR3 protein: CASNLGGPLYEQYF

J gene: TRBJ1-1
D gene: -
clone size: -
V gene: TRBV15
CDR3 length: 14
CDR3 DNA: TGTGCCACCAGCCCGGGACACATGAACACTGAAGCTTTCTTT
CDR3 protein: CATSPGHMNTEAFF

J gene: TRBJ2-7
D gene: TRBD2
clone size: -
V gene: TRBV4-1
CDR3 length: 16
CDR3 DNA: TGCGCCAGCAGCCAAGTACAACTAGCGGGTACCTACGAGCAGTACTTC
CDR3 protein: CASSQVQLAGTYEQYF

J gene: TRBJ1-2
D gene: -
clone size: -
V gene: TRBV4-2
CDR3 length: 13
CDR3 DNA: TGTGCCAGCAGCCAAGGGCAGAACTATGGCTACACCTTC
CDR3 protein: CASSQGQNYGYTF

J gene: TRBJ1-1
D gene: TRBD1
clone size: -
V gene: TRBV13
CDR3 length: 15
CDR3 DNA: TGTGCCAGCAGCTTAGAGGAGGGGGCTTACACTGAAGCTTTCTTT
CDR3 protein: CASSLEEGAYTEAFF

J gene: TRBJ1-1
D gene: -
clone size: once
V gene: TRBV13
CDR3 length: 14
CDR3 DNA: TGTGCCAGCAGCCAAAGTCAGGGTAACACTGAAGCTTTCTTT
CDR3 protein: CASSQSQGNTEAFF

J gene: TRBJ2-2
D gene: -
clone size: -
V gene: TRBV9
CDR3 length: 15
CDR3 DNA: TGTGCCAGCAGCGACAACAGGGAAGACACCGGGGAGCTGTTTTTT
CDR3 protein: CASSDNREDTGELFF

J gene: TRBJ2-7
D gene: TRBD1
clone size: -
V gene: TRBV7-8
CDR3 length: 17
CDR3 DNA: TGTGCCAGCAGCTTAGAGGAGACAGGGGGCCCTAGCGTCGAGCAGTACTTC
CDR3 protein: CASSLEETGGPSVEQYF

J gene: TRBJ1-3
D gene: -
clone size: -
V gene: TRBV19
CDR3 length: 15
CDR3 DNA: TGTGCCAGTAGTATATTATTCGGCTCTGGAAACACCATATATTTT
CDR3 protein: CASSILFGSGNTIYF

J gene: TRBJ2-7
D gene: -
clone size: -
V gene: TRBV13
CDR3 length: 16
CDR3 DNA: TGTGCCAGCAGTCCTAGGGGCGGGGTTCGTATATACGAGCAGTACTTC
CDR3 protein: CASSPRGGVRIYEQYF

J gene: TRBJ2-1
D gene: -
clone size: -
V gene: TRBV4-1
CDR3 length: 15
CDR3 DNA: TGCGCCAGCAGCCGGGAGAGGGCATGGGGGAATGAGCAGTTCTTC
CDR3 protein: CASSRERAWGNEQFF

J gene: TRBJ2-7
D gene: -
clone size: -
V gene: TRBV4-1
CDR3 length: 16
CDR3 DNA: TGCGCCAGCAGCCCGGCTGGATGGGGCCTCTCCTACGAGCAGTACTTC
CDR3 protein: CASSPAGWGLSYEQYF

J gene: TRBJ2-3
D gene: -
clone size: -
V gene: TRBV28
CDR3 length: 11
CDR3 DNA: TGTGCCAGCAGTTTAGGGCATACGCAGTATTTT
CDR3 protein: CASSLGHTQYF

J gene: TRBJ1-5
D gene: TRBD1
clone size: -
V gene: TRBV7-9
CDR3 length: 16
CDR3 DNA: TGTGCCAGCAGCTCCGGGACAGGGGATAGCAATCAGCCCCAGCATTTT
CDR3 protein: CASSSGTGDSNQPQHF

J gene: TRBJ1-2
D gene: TRBD1
clone size: -
V gene: TRBV6-5
CDR3 length: 16
CDR3 DNA: TGTGCCAGCAGTTCGATTGGCGACAGGGGTAGTGGTGGCTACACCTTC
CDR3 protein: CASSSIGDRGSGGYTF

J gene: TRBJ2-4
D gene: TRBD2
clone size: once
V gene: TRBV4-1
CDR3 length: 17
CDR3 DNA: TGCGCCAGCAGCCTCTGGACTAGCGGGGGGGCCTCAAACATTCAGTACTTC
CDR3 protein: CASSLWTSGGASNIQYF

J gene: TRBJ2-1
D gene: TRBD1
clone size: -
V gene: TRBV24-1
CDR3 length: 18
CDR3 DNA: TGTGCCACCAGTGATTCTACCGGGACAGGGTATTCCTACAATGAGCAGTTCTTC
CDR3 protein: CATSDSTGTGYSYNEQFF

J gene: TRBJ1-1
D gene: -
clone size: -
V gene: TRBV5-4
CDR3 length: 12
CDR3 DNA: TGTGCCAGCAGCTTGGTTGAGGCTGAAGCTTTCTTT
CDR3 protein: CASSLVEAEAFF